This T cell receptor (beta chain) derives from a study of shared clonotypes between healthy human individuals. Regarding the study as a whole: Relative to memory subsets, naive subsets generally showed larger estimated richness.

This clone occurred once. Its matching antigen is unknown. Sequencing was at deep level. The repertoire was sequenced with immunoSEQ multiplex PCR; TCRdb's copy has only in-frame clones and lacks some. The sample has some 1.5 million clones; about 96% are singletons. Only Caucasian adults living in Nashville, Tennessee served as donors. Germline V gene lookup returns CDR1 LGHNT and CDR2 FRNRAP. The CDR3 contains 14 residues. Losses at the gene ends were 7 bases for V and 7 bases for J; bases not matched to a gene: 5. The chain carries TRBV12-5 and TRBJ2-1; 12 bases map to TRBD2. The specimen sequenced was naive CD4+ T cells sorted from blood. Specified subset: CD45RA+ positively selected. The receptor was derived from a man under 40 in good health. Here the CDR3 DNA reads TGTGCTAGTGCTAGCGGGAGGGCCGGGAATGAGCAGTTCTTC. As protein: CASASGRAGNEQFF.